Below are 10 T cell receptor beta chains sequenced from a single sample in a study of cytomegalovirus exposure and HLA in healthy donors. The PCR was carried out with 60 Vbeta primers and 13 Jbeta primers. Profiling relied on immunoSEQ multiplex PCR, and the TCRdb table lists in-frame clones only, not all of them. The table lists just under 70,000 clones, roughly four fifths of them singletons, with roughly 6.8% in the top ten. The sequenced sample consisted of PBMCs. The receptor source for this set is a human donor in good health.

The V gene is TRBV10-3, the J gene TRBJ2-3; 14 bases are shared with TRBD2. The CDR3 covers 16 residues. CDR1 and CDR2 (germline): ENHRY, SYGVKD. With V trimmed by 6 bases and J by 6 bases, 8 bases remained unmatched. This CDR3 is CAIRDLTSGGADTQYF. DNA of the CDR3: TGTGCCATCAGGGACCTGACTAGCGGGGGGGCGGATACGCAGTATTTT.

This clone was detected only once. The chain combines TRBV5-1 with TRBJ1-1; D is ambiguous. Trimming stripped 3 bases from V and 8 bases from J, with 14 bases between. Per the germline V gene, CDR1 is SGHRS and CDR2 is YFSETQ. This CDR3 spans 13 amino acids. For the CDR3, the DNA is TGCGCCAGCAGCTCCGGAGTCTCCGCGGAAGCTTTCTTT. Its translation: CASSSGVSAEAFF.

This clone appeared a single time. The rearrangement links TRBV2 to TRBJ1-2; maybe TRBD1 (6 bases). CDR3 length equals 14 residues. Germline values: CDR1 SNHLY, CDR2 FYNNEI. Trimming removed 6 bases from V and 7 bases from J, with 18 bases in between. CDR3 sequence (DNA): TGTGCCAGCAGGGGGACACCGTCGTTGGGTGGCTACACCTTC. It specifies CASRGTPSLGGYTF.

The chain employs TRBV2 and TRBJ1-6; no clear D. Trimming removed 6 bases from V and 9 bases from J, with 15 bases in between. CDR3 length: 14 residues. Germline lookup yields CDR1 SNHLY and CDR2 FYNNEI. CDR3 region: CASSPAFEGSPLHF. In DNA, the CDR3 is TGTGCCAGCAGCCCCGCCTTTGAGGGTTCACCCCTCCACTTT.

The chain joins TRBV6-4 to TRBJ2-1, with 7 positions matching TRBD2. Germline CDR1 is MRHNA and CDR2 is SNTAGT. The CDR3 length is 15 residues. V dropped 3 bases and J dropped 4; count of bases not matched to a gene: 6. The CDR3 reads CASSERQGLYNEQFF. CDR3 DNA: TGTGCCAGCAGTGAAAGGCAGGGACTATACAATGAGCAGTTCTTC.

The chain recombines TRBV4-1 with TRBJ2-7, with 7 bases identical to TRBD2. Germline V gene sequence: CDR1 MGHRA, CDR2 YSYEKL. Trimming cost V 1 base and J 9 bases; bases outside gene matches: 12. The CDR3 has 15 amino acids. The CDR3 DNA reads as TGCGCCAGCAGCCAAGGGGGAGGGCAGGGAGCTTTGCAGTACTTC. This codes for CASSQGGGQGALQYF.

This clone came up a few times. The chain couples TRBV2 to TRBJ2-2, with a possible D match to TRBD2 (5 bases). Trimming left V 4 bases short and J 3 bases short, with 15 bases between. The CDR3 totals 16 residues. In germline, CDR1 is SNHLY, CDR2 FYNNEI. The DNA for the CDR3 is TGTGCCAGCAGTGTAGATCTAGCTTGGGACACCGGGGAGCTGTTTTTT. Protein sequence: CASSVDLAWDTGELFF.

This chain joins TRBV28 and TRBJ2-3; D ambiguous. V lost 5 bases and J lost 8, with 11 bases in between. CDR1 is MDHEN and CDR2 is SYDVKM in the germline V gene. The CDR3 runs 12 residues. CDR3 in amino acids: CASSVRKATQYF. CDR3 nucleotides: TGTGCCAGCAGTGTCCGTAAAGCTACGCAGTATTTT.

This clone has a single count. The chain employs TRBV4-1 and TRBJ1-4; no definite D call. V lost 1 base and J lost 7, with 10 bases in between. The CDR3 spans 14 residues. Germline V CDR1 and CDR2: MGHRA, YSYEKL. CDR3 loop: CASSQGLTGEKLFF. The CDR3 nucleotides read TGCGCCAGCAGCCAAGGACTCACGGGTGAAAAACTGTTTTTT.

This chain uses TRBV9 with TRBJ1-4, with TRBD1 as a possible D gene (6 bases). The CDR3 extends over 17 amino acids. Germline assignment: CDR1 SGDLS and CDR2 YYNGEE. V was trimmed by 0 bases and J by 3 bases, leaving 15 bases between them. CDR3 nucleotide sequence: TGTGCCAGCAGCGTAGACGGGGGGCTGCGGGCTAATGAAAAACTGTTTTTT. This gives the protein CASSVDGGLRANEKLFF.